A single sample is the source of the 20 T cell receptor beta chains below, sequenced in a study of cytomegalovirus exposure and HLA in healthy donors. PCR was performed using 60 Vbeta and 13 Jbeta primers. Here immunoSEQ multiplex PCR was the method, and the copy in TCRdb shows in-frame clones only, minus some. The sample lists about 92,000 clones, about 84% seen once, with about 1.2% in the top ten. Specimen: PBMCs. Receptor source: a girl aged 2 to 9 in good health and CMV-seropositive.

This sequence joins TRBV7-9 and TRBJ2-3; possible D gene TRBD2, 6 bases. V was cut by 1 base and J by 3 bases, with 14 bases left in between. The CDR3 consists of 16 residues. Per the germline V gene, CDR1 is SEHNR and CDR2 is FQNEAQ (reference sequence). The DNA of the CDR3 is TGTGCCAGCAGCTTAGGAGGAACGGGAGTAACAGATACGCAGTATTTT. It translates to CASSLGGTGVTDTQYF.

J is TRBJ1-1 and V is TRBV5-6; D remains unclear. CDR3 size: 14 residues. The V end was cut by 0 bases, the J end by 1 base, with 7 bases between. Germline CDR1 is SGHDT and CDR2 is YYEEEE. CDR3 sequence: CASSLGQWNTEAFF. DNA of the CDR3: TGTGCCAGCAGCTTGGGCCAGTGGAACACTGAAGCTTTCTTT.

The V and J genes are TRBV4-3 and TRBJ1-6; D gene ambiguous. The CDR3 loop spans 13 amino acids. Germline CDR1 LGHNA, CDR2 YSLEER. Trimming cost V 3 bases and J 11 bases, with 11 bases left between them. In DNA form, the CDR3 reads TGCGCCAGCAGCCAGGACTGGGGAGCACCCCTCCACTTT. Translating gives CASSQDWGAPLHF.

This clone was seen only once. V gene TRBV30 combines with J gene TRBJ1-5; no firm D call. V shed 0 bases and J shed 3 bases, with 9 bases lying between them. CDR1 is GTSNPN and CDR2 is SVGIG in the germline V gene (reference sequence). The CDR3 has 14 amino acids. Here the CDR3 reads CAWSVTQNNQPQHF. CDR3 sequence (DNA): TGTGCCTGGAGTGTAACACAGAACAATCAGCCCCAGCATTTT.

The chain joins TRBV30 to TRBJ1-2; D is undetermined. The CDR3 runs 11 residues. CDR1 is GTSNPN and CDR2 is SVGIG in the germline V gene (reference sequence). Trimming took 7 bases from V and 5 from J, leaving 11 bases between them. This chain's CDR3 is CASDSVYGYTF. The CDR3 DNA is TGTGCCTCCGATTCGGTGTATGGCTACACCTTC.

CDR3 coding DNA: TGTGCCAGCAGTTACTCGGGGACAGACAATCAGCCCCAGCATTTT. It encodes CASSYSGTDNQPQHF. V and J are TRBV6-5 and TRBJ1-5, with 7 bases aligning to TRBD1. V lost 0 bases to trimming and J lost 3 bases; unmatched junction nucleotides: 2. This CDR3 is 15 amino acids long. Germline V gene sequence: CDR1 MNHEY, CDR2 SVGAGI.

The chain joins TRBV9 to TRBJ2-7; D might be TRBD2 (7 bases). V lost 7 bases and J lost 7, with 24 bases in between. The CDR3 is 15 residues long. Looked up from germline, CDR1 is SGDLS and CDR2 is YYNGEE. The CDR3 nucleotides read TGTGCCAGCGGGAGGGGGGGGACTGGGATTTTTGAGCAGTACTTC. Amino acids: CASGRGGTGIFEQYF.

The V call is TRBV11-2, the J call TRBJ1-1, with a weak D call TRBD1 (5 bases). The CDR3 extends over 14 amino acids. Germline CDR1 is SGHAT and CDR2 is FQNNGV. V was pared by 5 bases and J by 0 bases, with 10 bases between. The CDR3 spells CASSPDILNTEAFF. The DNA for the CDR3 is TGTGCCAGCAGCCCGGACATATTGAACACTGAAGCTTTCTTT.

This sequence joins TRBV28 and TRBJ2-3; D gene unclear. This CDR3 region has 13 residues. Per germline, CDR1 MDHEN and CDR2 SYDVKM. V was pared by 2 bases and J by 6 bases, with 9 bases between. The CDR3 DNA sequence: TGTGCCAGCAGTTTACCTCTTCCGGATACGCAGTATTTT. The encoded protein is CASSLPLPDTQYF.

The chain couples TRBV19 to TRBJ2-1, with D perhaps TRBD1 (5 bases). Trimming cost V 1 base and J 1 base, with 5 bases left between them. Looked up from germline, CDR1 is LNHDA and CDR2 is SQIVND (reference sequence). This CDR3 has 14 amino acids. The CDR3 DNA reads TGTGCCAGTAGTATAGGACAGTCCTACAATGAGCAGTTCTTC. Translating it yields CASSIGQSYNEQFF.

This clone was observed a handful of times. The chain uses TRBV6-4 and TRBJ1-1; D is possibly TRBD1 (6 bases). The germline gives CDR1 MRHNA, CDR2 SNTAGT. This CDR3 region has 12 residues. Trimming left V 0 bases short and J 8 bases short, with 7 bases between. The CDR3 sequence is CASSDSTGEAFF. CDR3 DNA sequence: TGTGCCAGCAGTGACTCGACAGGCGAAGCTTTCTTT.

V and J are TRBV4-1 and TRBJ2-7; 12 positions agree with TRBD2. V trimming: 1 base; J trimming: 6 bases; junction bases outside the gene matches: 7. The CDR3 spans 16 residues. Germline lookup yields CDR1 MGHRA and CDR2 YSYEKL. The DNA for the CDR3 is TGCGCCAGCAGCCAAGTGGGGCTAGCGGGAGGGTTCGAGCAGTACTTC. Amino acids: CASSQVGLAGGFEQYF.

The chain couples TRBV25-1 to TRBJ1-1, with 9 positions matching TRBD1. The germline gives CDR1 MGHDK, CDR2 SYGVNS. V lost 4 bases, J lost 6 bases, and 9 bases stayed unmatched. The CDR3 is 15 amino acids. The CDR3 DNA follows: TGTGCCAGCAGTGCGCACTGGACAGGGGCGCCTGAAGCTTTCTTT. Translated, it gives CASSAHWTGAPEAFF.

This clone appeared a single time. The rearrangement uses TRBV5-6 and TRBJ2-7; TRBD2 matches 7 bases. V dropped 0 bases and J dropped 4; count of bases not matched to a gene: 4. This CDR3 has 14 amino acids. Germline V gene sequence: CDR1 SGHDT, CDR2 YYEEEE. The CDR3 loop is CASSLEAGEYEQYF. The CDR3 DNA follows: TGTGCCAGCAGCTTGGAGGCGGGGGAATACGAGCAGTACTTC. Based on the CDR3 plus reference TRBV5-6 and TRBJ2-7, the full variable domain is DAGVTQSPTHLIKTRGQQVTLRCSPKSGHDTVSWYQQALGQGPQFIFQYYEEEERQRGNFPDRFSGHQFPNYSSELNVNALLLGDSALYLCASSLEAGEYEQYFGPGTRLTVT.

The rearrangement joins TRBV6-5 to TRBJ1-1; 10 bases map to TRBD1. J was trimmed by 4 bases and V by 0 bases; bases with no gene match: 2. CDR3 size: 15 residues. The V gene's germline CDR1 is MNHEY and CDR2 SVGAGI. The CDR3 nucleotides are TGTGCCAGCAGTTACTCCTGGACAGGGGGCACTGAAGCTTTCTTT. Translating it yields CASSYSWTGGTEAFF.

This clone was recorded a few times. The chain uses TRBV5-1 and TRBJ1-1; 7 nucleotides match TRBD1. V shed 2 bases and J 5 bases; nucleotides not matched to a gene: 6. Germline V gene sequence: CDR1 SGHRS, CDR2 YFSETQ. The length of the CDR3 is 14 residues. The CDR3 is CASSFEGAWTEAFF. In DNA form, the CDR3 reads TGCGCCAGCAGCTTCGAGGGGGCGTGGACTGAAGCTTTCTTT. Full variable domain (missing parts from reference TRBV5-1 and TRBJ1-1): KAGVTQTPRYLIKTRGQQVTLSCSPISGHRSVSWYQQTPGQGLQFLFEYFSETQRNKGNFPGRFSGRQFSNSRSEMNVSTLELGDSALYLCASSFEGAWTEAFFGQGTRLTVV.

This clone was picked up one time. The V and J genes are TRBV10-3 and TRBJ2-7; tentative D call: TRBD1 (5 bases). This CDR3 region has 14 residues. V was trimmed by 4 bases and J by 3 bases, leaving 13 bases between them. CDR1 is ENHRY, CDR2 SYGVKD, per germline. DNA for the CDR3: TGTGCCATCAGTGCTTCGGACAAGCTCTACGAGCAGTACTTC. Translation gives CAISASDKLYEQYF.

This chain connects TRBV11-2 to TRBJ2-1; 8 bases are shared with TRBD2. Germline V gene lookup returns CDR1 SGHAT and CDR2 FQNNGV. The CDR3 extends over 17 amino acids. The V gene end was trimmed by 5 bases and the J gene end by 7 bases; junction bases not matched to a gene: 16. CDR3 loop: CASSPGLAYTSGNEQFF. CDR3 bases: TGTGCCAGCAGCCCCGGACTAGCCTACACTTCGGGTAATGAGCAGTTCTTC.

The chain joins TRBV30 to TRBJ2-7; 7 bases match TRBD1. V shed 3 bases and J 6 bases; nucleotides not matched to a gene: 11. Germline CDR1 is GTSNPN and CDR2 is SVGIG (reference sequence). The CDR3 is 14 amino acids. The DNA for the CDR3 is TGTGCCTGGAGCACAGAGGGGGCGGTTGGCGAGCAGTACTTC. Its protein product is CAWSTEGAVGEQYF. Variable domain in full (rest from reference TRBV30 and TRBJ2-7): SQTIHQWPATLVQPVGSPLSLECTVEGTSNPNLYWYRQAAGRGLQLLFYSVGIGQISSEVPQNLSASRPQDRQFILSSKKLLLSDSGFYLCAWSTEGAVGEQYFGPGTRLTVT.

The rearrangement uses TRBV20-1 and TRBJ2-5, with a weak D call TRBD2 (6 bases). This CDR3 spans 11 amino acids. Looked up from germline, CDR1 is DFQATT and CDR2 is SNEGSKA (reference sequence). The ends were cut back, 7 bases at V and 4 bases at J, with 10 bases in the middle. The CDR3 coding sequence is TGCAGTGTCCTCGGGGGAGAGACCCAGTACTTC. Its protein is CSVLGGETQYF.